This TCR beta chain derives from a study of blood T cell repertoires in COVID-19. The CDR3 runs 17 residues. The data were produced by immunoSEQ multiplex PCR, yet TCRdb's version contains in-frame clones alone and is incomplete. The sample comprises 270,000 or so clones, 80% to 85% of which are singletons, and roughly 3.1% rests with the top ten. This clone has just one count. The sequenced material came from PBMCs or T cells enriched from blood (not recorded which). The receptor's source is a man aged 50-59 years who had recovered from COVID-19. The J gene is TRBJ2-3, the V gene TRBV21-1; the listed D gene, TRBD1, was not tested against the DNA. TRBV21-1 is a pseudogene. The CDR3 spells CASSKGDRGWGTDTQYF. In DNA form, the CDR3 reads TGTGCCAGCAGCAAAGGGGACAGGGGATGGGGAACAGATACGCAGTATTTT.